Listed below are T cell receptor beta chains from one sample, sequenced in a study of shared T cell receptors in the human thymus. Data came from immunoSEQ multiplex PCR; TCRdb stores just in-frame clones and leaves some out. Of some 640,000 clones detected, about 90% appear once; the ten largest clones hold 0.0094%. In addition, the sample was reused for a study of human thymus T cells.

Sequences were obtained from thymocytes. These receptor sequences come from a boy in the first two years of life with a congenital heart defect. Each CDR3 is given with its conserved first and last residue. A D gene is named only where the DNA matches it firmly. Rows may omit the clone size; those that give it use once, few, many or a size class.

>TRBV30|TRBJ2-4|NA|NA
TGTGCCTGGAGTGCTGAGGGTTCCAAAAACATTCAGTACTTC
CAWSAEGSKNIQYF
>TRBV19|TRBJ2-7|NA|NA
TGTGTAACTAGGGCCACTTCGGGGACCTACGAGCAGTACTTC
CVTRATSGTYEQYF
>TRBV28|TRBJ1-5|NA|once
TGTGCCAGCAGTCCCCCGGTTCAAAATCATAGCAATCAGCCCCAGCATTTT
CASSPPVQNHSNQPQHF
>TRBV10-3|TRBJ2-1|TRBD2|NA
TGTGCCATCAGTGATACTTCGCGGGAGGGCGTTAATGAGCAGTTCTTC
CAISDTSREGVNEQFF
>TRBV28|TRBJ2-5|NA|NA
TGTGCCAGCCACGAAAGAGAGGATGAGCAGTACTTC
CASHEREDEQYF
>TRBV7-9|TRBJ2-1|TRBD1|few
TGTGCCAGCAGCTTAGGACAGGGGGCAGTTAGTGAGCAGTTCTTC
CASSLGQGAVSEQFF
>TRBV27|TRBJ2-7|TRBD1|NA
TGTGCCAGCAGTGGACAGGGGCCTACCTACGAGCAGTACTTC
CASSGQGPTYEQYF
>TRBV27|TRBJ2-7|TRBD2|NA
TGTGCCAGCAGTTTAAGCGGGAGTCTAGGTGAGCAGTACTTC
CASSLSGSLGEQYF
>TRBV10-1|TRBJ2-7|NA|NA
TGCGCCAGCAGTGAGGCCCAGGGGCGCTACGAGCAGTACTTC
CASSEAQGRYEQYF
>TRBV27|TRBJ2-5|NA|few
TGTGCCAGCAGTCTTCGGGGGAGGGAGACCCAGTACTTC
CASSLRGRETQYF
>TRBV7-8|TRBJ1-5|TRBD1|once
TGTGCCAGCAGCCATACAGGGGGCTGTGGCAATCAGCCCCAGCATTTT
CASSHTGGCGNQPQHF
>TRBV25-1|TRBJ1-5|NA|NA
TGTGCCAGCAGTGACTCTATGGGAGGCAATCAGCCCCAGCATTTT
CASSDSMGGNQPQHF
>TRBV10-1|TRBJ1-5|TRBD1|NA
TGCGCCAGCCGGGGGACAGGGAGTTACAATCAGCCCCAGCATTTT
CASRGTGSYNQPQHF
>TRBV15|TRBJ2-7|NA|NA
TGTGCCACCAGCAGAGATAAGCGGGCGCGCAACTACGAGCAGTACTTC
CATSRDKRARNYEQYF
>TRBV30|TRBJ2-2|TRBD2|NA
TGTGCCTGGAGGGGGCCTCCGGGGGGAAACACCGGGGAGCTGTTTTTT
CAWRGPPGGNTGELFF
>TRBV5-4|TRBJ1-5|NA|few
TGTGCCAGCAGCTTACCAGCAGGGCCCCAGCATTTT
CASSLPAGPQHF
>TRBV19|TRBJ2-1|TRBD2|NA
TGTGCCAGTAGTTCCGGGACTAGCGGCCTTCACGAGCAGTTCTTC
CASSSGTSGLHEQFF
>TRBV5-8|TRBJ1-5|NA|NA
TGTGCCAGCAGCTTTGGCAGGGATAAGCCCCAGCATTTT
CASSFGRDKPQHF
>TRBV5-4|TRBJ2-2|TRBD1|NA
TGTGCCAGCCGGGACAGGCGTACCGGGGAGCTGTTTTTT
CASRDRRTGELFF
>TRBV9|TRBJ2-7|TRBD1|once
TGTGCCAGCAGCAGACGGACAGGGCCTGCCTACGAGCAGTACTTC
CASSRRTGPAYEQYF
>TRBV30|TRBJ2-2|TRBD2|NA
TGTGCCTGGAGTTTTTGCGGGAGGGTCCCCGGGGAGCTGTTTTTT
CAWSFCGRVPGELFF
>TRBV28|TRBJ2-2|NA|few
TGTGCCAGCAGTTACCGACAGTCCACCGGGGAGCTGTTTTTT
CASSYRQSTGELFF
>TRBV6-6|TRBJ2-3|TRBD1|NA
TGTGCCAGCGGAACCGGGACAGGCCAGGCAGATACGCAGTATTTT
CASGTGTGQADTQYF
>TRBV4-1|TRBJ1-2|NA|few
TGCGCCAGCAGCACAGCTTTTCGGTCCGGCTACTATGGCTACACCTTC
CASSTAFRSGYYGYTF
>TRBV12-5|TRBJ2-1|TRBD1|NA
TGTGCTAGTGGTTTGGACCGGGACAGGGCCTTTGATGAGCAGTTCTTC
CASGLDRDRAFDEQFF
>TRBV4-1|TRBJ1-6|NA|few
TGCGCCAGCAGCGGAACACCTCGGGGGGGAGCCTCGGCTAATTCACCCCTCCACTTT
CASSGTPRGGASANSPLHF
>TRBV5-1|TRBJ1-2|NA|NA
TGCGCCAGCAGCCCCCGACAGAGCCTGAGGTATGGCTACACCTTC
CASSPRQSLRYGYTF
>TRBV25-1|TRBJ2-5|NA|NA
TGTGCCAGCAGTGAATTATGGACAATGAAACAAGAGACCCAGTACTTC
CASSELWTMKQETQYF
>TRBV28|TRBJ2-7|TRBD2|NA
TGTGCCAGCAGTCCTAGCGGGGGAAGCGGCGAGCAGTACTTC
CASSPSGGSGEQYF